Here is one T cell receptor beta chain with its context. The data stem from a study of T cell repertoires in cytomegalovirus infection. Across the whole study: Shared public TCR beta signatures pointed to both CMV infection and a matching HLA type.

Germline V CDR1 and CDR2: DFQATT, SNEGSKA (reference sequence). The CDR3 is 12 amino acids. Trimming removed 3 bases from V and 1 base from J, with 4 bases in between. A single record per CDR3 protein comes from TCRdb applying MiXCR to the reads. The table records about 310,000 distinct CDR3 sequences, roughly 15% of them present only once. The chain links TRBV20-1 to TRBJ1-5, with unresolved D. This TCR was sampled from a human donor in good health (CMV status not recorded). Some clones in this sample may be carry-over from other donors' samples. What was sequenced was PBMCs. The CDR3, as DNA: TGCAGTGCTAGGGAAAGCAATCAGCCCCAGCATTTT. Translating it yields CSARESNQPQHF.